A single sample gave rise to the 29 T cell receptor beta chains below, sequenced in a study of identical twins (dated by TCRdb to 2016 to 2018). The library was built by means of 5' RACE. The sequencing machine was an Illumina HiSeq 2000. TCRdb reprocessing: public reads trimmed at Q25 with fastp, clones called with MiXCR, in-frame beta chains kept. Each entry merges the rows of one CDR3 protein and shows their most common DNA and genes. The sample table shows some 570,000 distinct CDR3 sequences, and 20% to 25% are seen once. The biggest ten clones account for around 0.48% of the sample. The same data also contributed to another study, on yellow fever vaccine responses in identical twins.

Sequencing used CD4+ T cells sorted from blood. All receptors come from a young woman in good health.

The V call is TRBV10-3, the J call TRBJ2-1, with D perhaps TRBD1 (5 bases). V was cut by 3 bases and J by 7 bases, with 16 bases left in between. Germline CDR1 and CDR2: ENHRY and SYGVKD. The CDR3 has 15 amino acids. The CDR3 DNA sequence: TGTGCCATCAGTGACTTGGCTGGGGCTAAAAATGAGCAGTTCTTC. Translation gives CAISDLAGAKNEQFF.

The chain combines TRBV6-1 with TRBJ2-3, with D unresolved. The CDR3 has 13 amino acids. CDR1 is MNHNS, CDR2 SASEGT, per germline. Deletions cut 2 bases from V and 4 bases from J, with 7 bases between. CDR3 nucleotide sequence: TGTGCCAGCAGTGAAAGCCCTCCAGATACGCAGTATTTT. Translated: CASSESPPDTQYF.

The J gene is TRBJ1-1, the V gene TRBV11-1; 11 bases line up with TRBD1. The germline V gene encodes CDR1 SGHAT and CDR2 FQDESV (reference sequence). This CDR3 comprises 18 residues. Germline trimming cut 2 bases from V and 1 base from J; bases unmatched to any gene: 9. The CDR3 here is CASSLLSLGQGANTEAFF. As DNA, the CDR3 is TGTGCCAGCAGCTTATTGAGTTTAGGACAGGGGGCGAACACTGAAGCTTTCTTT.

Of note for this clonotype: The CDR3 carries no conserved terminal phenylalanine or tryptophan, so it likely arises from a read error. This chain connects TRBV6-1 to TRBJ2-3, with TRBD2 matching over 7 bases. The junction had 10 bases not matched to a gene; V was cut back by 7 bases and J by 0 bases. This CDR3 is built from 16 residues. Germline V gene sequence: CDR1 MNHNS, CDR2 SASEGT. In DNA form, the CDR3 reads TGTGCCAGCACCGAGCCCGGGACTACAAGCACAGATACGCAGTATTCT. Amino acid sequence: CASTEPGTTSTDTQYS.

The V call is TRBV7-9, the J call TRBJ2-3; D is possibly TRBD1 (5 bases). Trimming took off 5 bases at V and 3 bases at J, with 12 bases between the two ends. Germline CDR1 and CDR2: SEHNR and FQNEAQ (reference sequence). This CDR3 is 14 amino acids long. In nucleotides, the CDR3 is TGTGCCAGCAGCCCGCAGACAGCAACAGATACGCAGTATTTT. It yields the protein CASSPQTATDTQYF.

The rearrangement uses TRBV4-1 and TRBJ1-3; D perhaps matches TRBD1 (6 bases). Trimming left V 1 base short and J 0 bases short, with 19 bases between. The CDR3 contains 19 residues. Germline lookup yields CDR1 MGHRA and CDR2 YSYEKL. CDR3 DNA sequence: TGCGCCAGCAGCCAAGTTAGAATCGGCAGGGGAAACTCTGGAAACACCATATATTTT. Residues: CASSQVRIGRGNSGNTIYF.

The chain links TRBV29-1 to TRBJ1-1, with D hard to call. Germline lookup yields CDR1 SQVTM and CDR2 ANQGSEA. CDR3 size: 12 residues. The V end lost 7 bases, the J end lost 1 base, and 10 bases lay between the germline ends. The CDR3 DNA reads as TGCAGCGGGCGCCGGGCGAACACTGAAGCTTTCTTT. Protein product: CSGRRANTEAFF.

V is TRBV12-5 and J is TRBJ1-1; D unresolved. Trimming took 6 bases from V and 9 from J, leaving 11 bases between them. The CDR3 extends over 11 amino acids. Germline V gene lookup returns CDR1 LGHNT and CDR2 FRNRAP. CDR3 amino acids: CASGPGRQAFF. CDR3 sequence (DNA): TGTGCTAGTGGCCCGGGTAGACAAGCTTTCTTT.

The chain carries TRBV5-1 and TRBJ2-7; D call uncertain. CDR3 length: 13 amino acids. The V and J ends lost 6 bases and 3 bases respectively, with 13 bases between them. The germline V gene encodes CDR1 SGHRS and CDR2 YFSETQ. CDR3 nucleotides: TGCGCCAGCACGGCAGAAAACATCTACGAGCAGTACTTC. This sequence encodes CASTAENIYEQYF.

The chain has TRBV2 and TRBJ2-3; no clear D gene. Germline CDR1 reads SNHLY; CDR2 reads FYNNEI. This CDR3 comprises 13 residues. Trimming pared 3 bases from V and 2 bases from J, leaving 6 bases between. The CDR3 protein is CASSELFTDTQYF. The CDR3 DNA is TGTGCCAGCAGTGAGCTGTTCACAGATACGCAGTATTTT.

This clonotype was counted only a few times. CDR3 sequence: CSASRDSNSPLHF. The CDR3 DNA reads TGCAGTGCTAGCCGAGACAGTAATTCACCCCTCCACTTT. J is TRBJ1-6 and V is TRBV20-1; weak D call: TRBD1 (5 bases). The CDR3 contains 13 residues. Germline V lookup: CDR1 DFQATT, CDR2 SNEGSKA (reference sequence). With 3 bases removed from V and 6 bases from J, the gap between germline ends came to 9 bases.

The rearrangement uses TRBV5-6 and TRBJ2-1, with 14 bases fitting TRBD2. This CDR3 has 16 residues. V dropped 0 bases and J dropped 10; count of bases not matched to a gene: 6. Germline V gene lookup returns CDR1 SGHDT and CDR2 YYEEEE. The CDR3 DNA is TGTGCCAGCAGCTTGGTGGGGACTAGCGGGAGTGGCGAGCAGTTCTTC. Protein sequence: CASSLVGTSGSGEQFF.

This rearrangement joins TRBV5-8 to TRBJ1-2; 8 nucleotides line up with TRBD1. The CDR3 is 15 amino acids. The V gene end was trimmed by 6 bases and the J gene end by 2 bases; junction bases not matched to a gene: 9. Germline loops: CDR1 SGHTS, CDR2 YDEGEE. The CDR3 DNA is TGTGCCAGCAACCGGGACAGGATTCTAAACTATGGCTACACCTTC. Residues: CASNRDRILNYGYTF.

The genes are TRBV3-1 and TRBJ2-1, with TRBD2 matching over 8 bases. CDR1 is LGHDT and CDR2 is YNNKEL in the germline V gene (reference sequence). CDR3 length: 17 amino acids. The V gene end was trimmed by 5 bases and the J gene end by 5 bases; junction bases not matched to a gene: 14. CDR3 in amino acids: CASSTQSLTGGHNEQFF. The CDR3 DNA reads as TGTGCCAGCAGCACCCAGTCTTTGACGGGGGGGCACAATGAGCAGTTCTTC.

The chain couples TRBV5-5 to TRBJ2-2; 9 bases align to TRBD1. Looked up from germline, CDR1 is SGHKS and CDR2 is YYEKEE (reference sequence). The CDR3 contains 15 residues. V shed 3 bases, J shed 4 bases, and the junction held 4 bases outside the gene matches. This CDR3 is CASSWDRASTGELFF. In DNA, the CDR3 is TGTGCCAGCAGCTGGGACAGGGCGTCCACCGGGGAGCTGTTTTTT.

The sample holds a few counts of this clonotype. The rearrangement uses TRBV7-9 and TRBJ2-1; D is tentatively TRBD1 or TRBD2 (5 bases each). The CDR3 has 15 amino acids. Per germline, CDR1 SEHNR and CDR2 FQNEAQ (reference sequence). With 0 bases removed from V and 6 bases from J, the gap between germline ends came to 12 bases. As DNA, the CDR3 is TGTGCCAGCAGCTTAGCGGGACGGAATGGCAATGAGCAGTTCTTC. Translated, it gives CASSLAGRNGNEQFF.

This clonotype came up a few times. V gene TRBV5-1 combines with J gene TRBJ2-7, with TRBD2 identical over 13 bases. The CDR3 has 19 amino acids. Germline-derived CDR1 and CDR2 are SGHRS and YFSETQ. Losses at the gene ends were 4 bases for V and 0 bases for J; bases not matched to a gene: 13. CDR3 DNA sequence: TGCGCCAGCAGCGAGGGACTAGCGGGATTCTCCACCTCCTCCTACGAGCAGTACTTC. It codes for CASSEGLAGFSTSSYEQYF.

CDR3 coding DNA: TGTGCCAGCAGTTTATCCGGGACAGGGTTTGTTGGGTATGGCTACACCTTC. Encoded protein: CASSLSGTGFVGYGYTF. This rearrangement joins TRBV28 to TRBJ1-2, with 9 bases identical to TRBD1. The V segment lost 1 base and the J segment 5 bases; nucleotides outside the gene matches: 11. Germline-derived CDR1 and CDR2 are MDHEN and SYDVKM. The CDR3 contains 17 residues.

This clonotype occurred a few times. J is TRBJ2-6 and V is TRBV10-3; D may be TRBD1 (6 bases). Trimming took off 4 bases at V and 0 bases at J, with 7 bases between the two ends. The CDR3 consists of 15 residues. Germline V gene lookup returns CDR1 ENHRY and CDR2 SYGVKD. CDR3 sequence reads: CAISGGPSGANVLTF. CDR3 nucleotide sequence: TGTGCCATCAGTGGGGGGCCCTCTGGGGCCAACGTCCTGACTTTC.

This clonotype has just a few counts. V gene TRBV5-1 combines with J gene TRBJ1-4, with D perhaps matching TRBD1 (6 bases). Germline assignment: CDR1 SGHRS and CDR2 YFSETQ. Trimming removed 2 bases from V and 0 bases from J, with 11 bases in between. The CDR3 is made up of 16 amino acids. DNA for the CDR3: TGCGCCAGCAGCTTCAGGGGAGATGCAACTAATGAAAAACTGTTTTTT. The encoded protein is CASSFRGDATNEKLFF.

This chain links TRBV20-1 with TRBJ1-1; no clear D. CDR1 DFQATT and CDR2 SNEGSKA come from the germline V gene (reference sequence). V was cut by 6 bases and J by 4 bases, with 12 bases left in between. This CDR3 has 12 residues. The CDR3 bases are TGCAGTGCCGAAACAGCGGGCACTGAAGCTTTCTTT. The encoded protein is CSAETAGTEAFF.

The chain uses TRBV6-1 and TRBJ2-5; D ambiguous. The CDR3 is 13 residues long. Germline assignment: CDR1 MNHNS and CDR2 SASEGT. Trimming took off 4 bases at V and 5 bases at J, with 11 bases between the two ends. CDR3 amino acids: CASSGGGVETQYF. The CDR3 DNA follows: TGTGCCAGCAGTGGCGGCGGCGTCGAGACCCAGTACTTC.

This clonotype was seen only a few times. The chain combines TRBV12-3 or TRBV12-4 with TRBJ2-7; 8 positions agree with TRBD1. With V trimmed by 6 bases and J by 1 base, 8 bases remained unmatched. The CDR3 contains 15 residues. This CDR3 is CASSPGTGLSYEQYF. Written as DNA, the CDR3 is TGTGCCAGCAGCCCCGGGACAGGACTTTCCTACGAGCAGTACTTC.

This clonotype was found a few times. V gene TRBV3-1 combines with J gene TRBJ2-7; 14 nucleotides align to TRBD2. J was trimmed by 0 bases and V by 2 bases; bases with no gene match: 3. The length of the CDR3 is 17 residues. Germline V gives CDR1 LGHDT, CDR2 YNNKEL (reference sequence). CDR3 DNA sequence: TGTGCCAGCAGCCAACCGGGACTAGCGGGGGCCTCCTACGAGCAGTACTTC. Translation gives CASSQPGLAGASYEQYF.

This clonotype was picked up a small number of times. The genes are TRBV24-1 and TRBJ1-2; no firm D call. Trimming took off 3 bases at V and 5 bases at J, with 6 bases between the two ends. The CDR3 sequence is 12 residues long. Germline loops: CDR1 KGHDR, CDR2 SFDVKD. The CDR3 sequence is CATSDMGYGYTF. CDR3 nucleotide sequence: TGTGCCACCAGTGATATGGGATATGGCTACACCTTC.

There are a few counts of this clonotype. This sequence joins TRBV6-2 or TRBV6-3 and TRBJ2-7, with 9 bases fitting TRBD1. CDR3 length equals 20 residues. V was clipped by 3 bases and J by 1 base; unmatched bases: 19. CDR1 is MNHEY, CDR2 SVGEGT, per germline. CDR3 amino acids: CASSYGTTGTGLKRSYEQYF. CDR3 sequence (DNA): TGTGCCAGCAGTTATGGAACCACCGGGACAGGGCTTAAGAGATCCTACGAGCAGTACTTC.

The J gene is TRBJ1-2, the V gene TRBV6-2 or TRBV6-3; 7 bases are shared with TRBD1. The ends lost 7 bases at V and 3 bases at J; junction bases unmatched: 17. This CDR3 has 17 residues. Per germline, CDR1 MNHEY and CDR2 SVGEGT. CDR3 sequence (DNA): TGTGCCAGCAACAAAAGGGAGGGGGCGATCTTAGACTATGGCTACACCTTC. Translated: CASNKREGAILDYGYTF.

This chain joins TRBV5-1 and TRBJ2-7; 7 nucleotides align to TRBD2. After removal of 6 bases from V and 7 bases from J, the junction contained 13 bases not matched to a gene. The CDR3 sequence is 14 residues long. Germline CDR1 SGHRS, CDR2 YFSETQ. Here the CDR3 reads CASNGGSSGREQYF. The CDR3 DNA follows: TGCGCCAGCAACGGGGGGAGTTCGGGGCGGGAGCAGTACTTC.

This clonotype was detected ten times or more. The rearrangement joins TRBV20-1 to TRBJ2-1; TRBD2 matches 14 bases. After removal of 3 bases from V and 6 bases from J, the junction contained 4 bases not matched to a gene. The CDR3 consists of 15 residues. The germline CDR1 and CDR2 sequences are DFQATT and SNEGSKA (reference sequence). CDR3 sequence: CSARGLAGVGNEQFF. As DNA, the CDR3 is TGCAGTGCTAGGGGACTAGCGGGGGTCGGCAATGAGCAGTTCTTC.